The text below deals with one T cell receptor beta chain. The antigen is undetermined. RNA was extracted and reverse transcribed into cDNA as the sequencing template. The method was immunoSEQ multiplex PCR; TCRdb's version includes in-frame clones alone and lacks a portion of them. The sample has 150,000 or so clones; roughly 50% are singletons. Regarding treatment: oral pan-JAK inhibitor, 5-10 mg twice daily. Peripheral blood and lesional scalp punch biopsies were taken from alopecia areata patients. Researchers picked out CD4+ and CD8+ T cells from PBMCs by sorting. The germline V gene has CDR1 LGHNA and CDR2 YNFKEQ. The CDR3 is made up of 14 amino acids. V lost 1 base and J lost 5; bases outside the gene matches: 2. The sample originates from a study of CD8+ T cells in alopecia areata. Study findings and constraints: Treatment with tofacitinib significantly lowered scalp clonality and reduced expanded CD8+ clones among the top 100.

The receptor was derived from a human donor with alopecia areata. The chain employs TRBV4-2 and TRBJ2-5; 9 positions match TRBD2. Sequencing used CD4+ T cells sorted from blood, obtained at approximately week 60, from a patient treated with tofacitinib. The CDR3 DNA sequence: TGTGCCAGCAGCCAAGGTAGCGGGGGTGAGACCCAGTACTTC. Translation gives CASSQGSGGETQYF.